This TCR delta chain emerged from a study of gamma-delta chains in newborns, infants, children. This clone is deemed medium-sized. The same CDR3 also results from other DNA sequences found in this sample. TCRdb re-analyzed the reads via CATT. The data show approximately 3,000 delta-chain clones, with 0.25% to 0.3% seen just once and 13% held by the top ten. V was clipped by 0 bases and J by 2 bases; unmatched bases: 6. This CDR3 comprises 20 residues. Germline V lookup: CDR1 GEAIGNYY, CDR2 EKD. The sequencing input was blood. The chain combines TRDV2 with TRDJ3; 13 bases align to TRDD3. The sequence was collected from a child who was a newborn, infant or young child, either healthy, febrile or measles-vaccinated (not recorded which). The CDR3: CACDTGNWGIRAWDTRQMFF. DNA of the CDR3: TGTGCCTGTGACACCGGAAACTGGGGGATACGGGCCTGGGACACCCGACAGATGTTTTTC.